This TCR beta chain is from a study of blood T cell repertoires in COVID-19. The overall study: The origin of the acute and convalescent COVID-19 samples was the United States, Italy and Spain. T cells, B-cell-depleted T cells, or PBMCs provided the cDNA or gDNA that served as material.

CDR3 length: 14 amino acids. Germline CDR1 and CDR2: SEHNR and FQNEAQ (reference sequence). The V gene lost 4 bases and the J gene lost 5 bases, with 9 bases spanning the gap. Authors' methods: The assay estimated nucleated cells by amplifying reference gene primers. TCRdb's table, derived via immunoSEQ multiplex PCR, lists solely in-frame clones and lacks some. From that table come the V and J calls and clone size; the DNA was used to work out D and trimming. The table records about 170,000 clones, roughly 84% of them present only once. This clonotype originated in a man between 60 and 75 years old who had recovered from COVID-19. What was sequenced was peripheral blood. The chain carries TRBV7-9 and TRBJ1-6; D remains unclear. CDR3 coding DNA: TGTGCCAGCAGCTCCCAAGCTAATAATTCACCCCTCCACTTT. It translates to CASSSQANNSPLHF.